The 5 T cell receptor beta chains given below trace back to one sample, sequenced in a study of blood T cells in healthy people across ages. A second PCR of 7 to 11 cycles used a sample-barcoded 5' primer and a J-beta primer mix. TCRdb reprocessed the 5' RACE reads with MiXCR, giving one entry per CDR3 protein. This table has more than 600,000 distinct CDR3 sequences, more than 20% appearing once. These same data were also listed under a study on T cells of mothers and their children.

Input material: blood. The source of these receptors is a boy aged 5-17 years in good health.

This chain uses TRBV12-3 or TRBV12-4 with TRBJ1-1; D remains unclear. CDR3 size: 14 residues. With 6 bases removed from V and 1 base from J, the gap between germline ends came to 12 bases. CDR3 in amino acids: CASRSREPNTEAFF. The CDR3 DNA sequence: TGTGCCAGCAGGTCTCGGGAGCCGAACACTGAAGCTTTCTTT.

This chain joins TRBV6-4 and TRBJ2-3; 9 bases line up with TRBD1. CDR3 size: 16 residues. Germline V gene data show CDR1 as MRHNA and CDR2 as SNTAGT. After removal of 4 bases from V and 5 bases from J, the junction contained 10 bases not matched to a gene. In nucleotides, the CDR3 is TGTGCCAGCAGTGGATCGTCTGGACAGGGGTTAGATACGCAGTATTTT. Its translation: CASSGSSGQGLDTQYF.

V and J are TRBV20-1 and TRBJ1-6; the D gene is possibly TRBD1 (5 bases). Per the germline V gene, CDR1 is DFQATT and CDR2 is SNEGSKA (reference sequence). The CDR3 has 17 residues. Trimming took off 5 bases at V and 0 bases at J, with 17 bases between the two ends. The CDR3 DNA is TGCAGTGCTCTATCCCCAAGGGACCGCTCCTATAATTCACCCCTCCACTTT. It specifies CSALSPRDRSYNSPLHF.

V usage is TRBV25-1 and J usage is TRBJ2-4; TRBD2 is a possible D gene (6 bases). Per germline, CDR1 MGHDK and CDR2 SYGVNS. There are 12 residues in the CDR3. Trimming removed 9 bases from V and 13 bases from J, with 19 bases in between. The DNA of the CDR3 is TGTGCCAGTAATTATGGCGCGGGACTCCAGTACTTC. This gives the protein CASNYGAGLQYF.

The chain is built from TRBV29-1 and TRBJ1-2; no clear D. Germline CDR1 is SQVTM and CDR2 is ANQGSEA. V was cut by 0 bases and J by 8 bases, with 10 bases left in between. This CDR3 is built from 12 residues. CDR3 loop: CSVEDEAPGYTF. CDR3 sequence (DNA): TGCAGCGTTGAAGATGAGGCCCCCGGCTACACCTTC.